These 25 T cell receptor beta chains originate from one sample sequenced in a study of PD-1 blockade in classical Hodgkin lymphoma. Time point specified: cycle 4 day 1 (C4D1), after more than 5 weeks of nivolumab. In every patient, relapse followed autologous stem cell transplantation, while exposure to brentuximab vedotin differed. TCRdb keeps only in-frame clones here, not all; method: immunoSEQ multiplex PCR. Among 40,000 to 45,000 clones listed, around two thirds were seen once. The input for sequencing was peripheral blood mononuclear cells (PBMCs), taken before the fourth cycle of nivolumab. The receptors derive from a human donor with classical Hodgkin lymphoma.

V is TRBV7-8 and J is TRBJ2-3; 13 bases are a match to TRBD2. CDR1 SGHVS and CDR2 FQNEAQ come from the germline V gene. There are 17 residues in the CDR3. V dropped 0 bases and J dropped 6; count of bases not matched to a gene: 6. The CDR3 loop is CASSLAGLAGDRDTQYF. In nucleotides, the CDR3 is TGTGCCAGCAGCTTAGCTGGACTAGCGGGGGATCGGGATACGCAGTATTTT.

Comments on this clone: Germline is not matched at one junction end, which may reflect a read error. This sequence joins TRBV6-5 and TRBJ1-2; a weak D match, TRBD1 (5 bases). Per the germline V gene, CDR1 is MNHEY and CDR2 is SVGAGI. The CDR3 has 11 amino acids. CDR3 amino acids: CATSWGDGYTF. The CDR3 DNA sequence: TGTGCCACCAGTTGGGGGGATGGCTACACCTTC.

The V gene is TRBV10-3, the J gene TRBJ1-3; no clear D gene. The V gene lost 4 bases and the J gene lost 4 bases, with 8 bases spanning the gap. This CDR3 comprises 13 residues. Germline V gives CDR1 ENHRY, CDR2 SYGVKD. This chain's CDR3 is CAISGGPGNTIYF. In DNA, the CDR3 is TGTGCCATCAGTGGAGGGCCGGGAAACACCATATATTTT.

This clone was counted a single time. The chain is built from TRBV6-5 and TRBJ2-2; D uncertain. CDR1 and CDR2 (germline): MNHEY, SVGAGI. The V gene lost 7 bases and the J gene lost 3 bases, with 6 bases spanning the gap. The CDR3 runs 12 residues. CDR3 amino acids: CASTDYTGELFF. The CDR3 DNA reads TGTGCCAGCACGGATTACACCGGGGAGCTGTTTTTT.

V is TRBV11-2 and J is TRBJ2-3, with D possibly TRBD1 on 6 matching bases. V lost 2 bases and J lost 4, with 7 bases in between. The V gene's germline CDR1 is SGHAT and CDR2 FQNNGV. CDR3 length equals 13 residues. The CDR3 loop is CASSLHRADTQYF. CDR3 nucleotides: TGTGCCAGCAGCTTACACAGGGCAGATACGCAGTATTTT.

The rearrangement joins TRBV11-3 to TRBJ2-2; 11 nucleotides agree with TRBD2. V shed 5 bases and J 5 bases; nucleotides not matched to a gene: 4. Germline V lookup: CDR1 SGHNT, CDR2 YENEEA. This CDR3 is 15 amino acids long. Here the CDR3 DNA reads TGTGCCAGCAGCGCGGGACTAGCGGAGACCGGGGAGCTGTTTTTT. Translation: CASSAGLAETGELFF.

This clone showed up just once. This chain connects TRBV19 to TRBJ2-2, with 12 bases matching TRBD2. Germline loops: CDR1 LNHDA, CDR2 SQIVND (reference sequence). The CDR3 spans 16 residues. Trimming removed 2 bases from V and 6 bases from J; junction bases left unmatched: 4. The DNA for the CDR3 is TGTGCCAGTAGTATACTAGCGGGGGGGTTGGCCGGGGAGCTGTTTTTT. Translation gives CASSILAGGLAGELFF.

This chain joins TRBV4-3 and TRBJ2-7, with 9 bases fitting TRBD2. The CDR3 contains 16 residues. The V and J ends lost 6 bases and 3 bases, in that order; junction bases with no gene match: 12. Germline V CDR1 and CDR2: LGHNA, YSLEER. The CDR3 sequence: CASSPMSGGTDYEQYF. CDR3 bases: TGCGCCAGCAGTCCCATGAGCGGGGGGACCGACTACGAGCAGTACTTC.

As to this clone: The junction and the germline gene differ at one end; a read error may be behind it. V usage is TRBV5-1 and J usage is TRBJ2-5; perhaps TRBD2 as D (5 bases). The germline CDR1 and CDR2 sequences are SGHRS and YFSETQ. CDR3 size: 11 residues. CDR3 in DNA: TGCGCCAGCAGCTTGGGCGGACTTTCGAACTTC. Residues: CASSLGGLSNF. The full variable domain, rest sourced from reference TRBV5-1 and TRBJ2-5, is KAGVTQTPRYLIKTRGQQVTLSCSPISGHRSVSWYQQTPGQGLQFLFEYFSETQRNKGNFPGRFSGRQFSNSRSEMNVSTLELGDSALYLCASSLGGLSNFGPGTRLLVL.

This sequence joins TRBV18 and TRBJ1-2, with D possibly TRBD1 on 5 matching bases. V gave up 2 bases and J gave up 1 base, with 11 bases separating them. The CDR3 consists of 15 residues. Germline CDR1 KGHSH, CDR2 LQKENI. This CDR3 is CASSPKEQVNYGYTF. CDR3 nucleotides: TGTGCCAGCTCACCAAAGGAACAGGTTAACTATGGCTACACCTTC.

V gene TRBV11-2 combines with J gene TRBJ1-1; D is ambiguous. The germline gives CDR1 SGHAT, CDR2 FQNNGV. V was pared by 2 bases and J by 0 bases, with 7 bases between. The CDR3 consists of 14 residues. In nucleotides, the CDR3 is TGTGCCAGCAGCTTAAGCGGAATGAACACTGAAGCTTTCTTT. This sequence encodes CASSLSGMNTEAFF.

The chain uses TRBV6-6 and TRBJ2-2; possibly TRBD1 for D (5 bases). The CDR3 is made up of 15 amino acids. The germline CDR1 and CDR2 sequences are MNHNY and SVGAGI (reference sequence). Trimming cost V 2 bases and J 1 base, with 8 bases left between them. The CDR3 loop is CASSYRQGNTGELFF. DNA of the CDR3: TGTGCCAGCAGTTACCGGCAGGGGAACACCGGGGAGCTGTTTTTT.

This clone has just one count. This rearrangement joins TRBV7-2 to TRBJ1-5; 7 nucleotides agree with TRBD1. This CDR3 comprises 15 residues. V lost 4 bases to trimming and J lost 3 bases; unmatched junction nucleotides: 6. Germline V lookup: CDR1 SGHTA, CDR2 FQGNSA. CDR3 loop: CASSSDRPYNQPQHF. CDR3 nucleotide sequence: TGTGCCAGCAGCTCGGACAGGCCTTACAATCAGCCCCAGCATTTT.

This rearrangement joins TRBV5-4 to TRBJ2-1; TRBD1 or TRBD2 may be the D gene (6 bases each). Germline V gene lookup returns CDR1 SGHNT and CDR2 YYREEE (reference sequence). Trimming shortened V by 2 bases and J by 6 bases, and 9 bases separated the two germline ends. The CDR3 runs 13 residues. The CDR3 here is CASSFKGGNEQFF. The CDR3 DNA sequence: TGTGCCAGCAGCTTTAAGGGGGGCAATGAGCAGTTCTTC.

This clone was picked up one time. The gene calls are TRBV30 and TRBJ2-5; D is perhaps TRBD2 (6 bases). This CDR3 has 14 residues. V was shortened by 7 bases and J by 4 bases, with 19 bases between the two germline ends. Germline V lookup: CDR1 GTSNPN, CDR2 SVGIG (reference sequence). Here the CDR3 DNA reads TGTGCCTTCTCCGGACTAAATCTTCGAGAGACCCAGTACTTC. Translation gives CAFSGLNLRETQYF.

CDR3 sequence reads: CASSDSRTGAYTEAFF. Written as DNA, the CDR3 is TGTGCCAGCAGTGATTCGCGCACAGGGGCGTACACTGAAGCTTTCTTT. The chain links TRBV2 to TRBJ1-1, with 7 bases that match TRBD1. After removal of 3 bases from V and 3 bases from J, the junction contained 10 bases not matched to a gene. CDR1 SNHLY and CDR2 FYNNEI come from the germline V gene. The CDR3 has 16 residues.

The genes are TRBV28 and TRBJ1-2; D is possibly TRBD1 (5 bases). The germline V and J ends were trimmed by 8 bases and 5 bases, with 18 bases remaining between them. The CDR3 has 14 amino acids. Germline V gene sequence: CDR1 MDHEN, CDR2 SYDVKM. Written as DNA, the CDR3 is TGTGCCAGCCTCCCAGTGGGGGTAAGGTATGGCTACACCTTC. This encodes CASLPVGVRYGYTF.

The V and J genes are TRBV4-1 and TRBJ2-1, with 7 positions matching TRBD2. CDR1 and CDR2 (germline): MGHRA, YSYEKL. The CDR3 sequence is 16 residues long. Losses at the gene ends were 1 base for V and 3 bases for J; bases not matched to a gene: 6. The CDR3 region has the DNA TGCGCCAGCAGCCAAGCCCCAGCGGGGATCTACAATGAGCAGTTCTTC. This sequence encodes CASSQAPAGIYNEQFF.

This chain joins TRBV23-1 and TRBJ2-3; 8 bases fit TRBD2. TRBV23-1 is filed as an ORF, its function uncertain. The CDR3 runs to 14 residues. The trim removed 11 bases at V and 1 base at J, leaving 8 bases unmatched. DNA of the CDR3: TGCGCCGGAATACGGGGGGGCCGCACAGATACGCAGTATTTT. This gives the protein CAGIRGGRTDTQYF.

V is TRBV6-1 and J is TRBJ1-2; tentative D call: TRBD1 (5 bases). From germline, CDR1 is MNHNS and CDR2 SASEGT. Trimming pared 5 bases from V and 4 bases from J, leaving 14 bases between. The CDR3 has 14 amino acids. As DNA, the CDR3 is TGTGCCAGCAGTATCCATAGGGGCGGCTATGGCTACACCTTC. Translated: CASSIHRGGYGYTF.

The chain combines TRBV4-1 with TRBJ2-1; no clear D. The V gene's germline CDR1 is MGHRA and CDR2 YSYEKL. The CDR3 has 13 residues. Trimming took 0 bases from V and 12 from J, leaving 12 bases between them. CDR3 in amino acids: CASSQEEGFWQFF. The CDR3 region has the DNA TGCGCCAGCAGCCAAGAGGAAGGGTTTTGGCAGTTCTTC.

V usage is TRBV6-5 and J usage is TRBJ2-1, with D possibly being TRBD2 (5 bases). In germline, CDR1 is MNHEY, CDR2 SVGAGI. CDR3 length: 14 amino acids. Trimming took off 8 bases at V and 1 base at J, with 12 bases between the two ends. The CDR3 is CASALSGSYNEQFF. The CDR3 DNA reads TGTGCCAGCGCCCTTTCGGGATCCTACAATGAGCAGTTCTTC.

Only a few counts were recorded for this clone. The genes are TRBV7-9 and TRBJ2-1; 8 positions agree with TRBD1. Germline V gives CDR1 SEHNR, CDR2 FQNEAQ (reference sequence). Trimming removed 5 bases from V and 4 bases from J; junction bases left unmatched: 10. This CDR3 is built from 16 residues. CDR3 DNA: TGTGCCAGCAGCAAAGTCCGGGACAGGAGATACAATGAGCAGTTCTTC. Its protein product is CASSKVRDRRYNEQFF.

This clone was found a few times. The chain joins TRBV5-1 to TRBJ1-2; D is uncertain. Trimming removed 0 bases at V and 4 bases at J, with 10 bases between. The CDR3 totals 14 residues. Germline CDR1 is SGHRS and CDR2 is YFSETQ. Here the CDR3 reads CASSLAGRLYGYTF. As DNA, the CDR3 is TGCGCCAGCAGCTTGGCCGGACGGCTCTATGGCTACACCTTC.

The chain employs TRBV7-9 and TRBJ1-1; D gene uncertain. From germline, CDR1 is SEHNR and CDR2 FQNEAQ (reference sequence). This CDR3 spans 12 amino acids. V dropped 1 base and J dropped 4 bases, with 4 bases sitting between them. The CDR3 here is CASSLGSTEAFF. CDR3 DNA sequence: TGTGCCAGCAGCTTAGGGTCCACTGAAGCTTTCTTT. The full variable domain, in which reference TRBV7-9 and TRBJ1-1 provide the parts outside the CDR3, is DTGVSQNPRHKITKRGQNVTFRCDPISEHNRLYWYRQTLGQGPEFLTYFQNEAQLEKSRLLSDRFSAERPKGSFSTLEIQRTEQGDSAMYLCASSLGSTEAFFGQGTRLTVV.